Listed here are 25 T cell receptor beta chains from one sample, sequenced in a study of blood T cell repertoires in COVID-19. TCRdb keeps only in-frame clones here, not all; method: immunoSEQ multiplex PCR. The profile shows about 390,000 clones, around nine tenths of them singletons. The sequenced sample consisted of PBMCs or T cells enriched from blood (not recorded which). These receptor sequences come from a woman between 50 and 59 years old who had recovered from COVID-19.

The chain combines TRBV4-1 with TRBJ2-5; TRBD1 matches at 7 bases. The CDR3 totals 15 residues. J was trimmed by 2 bases and V by 8 bases; bases with no gene match: 11. Germline-derived CDR1 and CDR2 are MGHRA and YSYEKL. CDR3 loop: CASGIGWGQQETQYF. The CDR3 DNA sequence: TGCGCCAGCGGCATAGGGTGGGGACAGCAAGAGACCCAGTACTTC.

J is TRBJ1-1 and V is TRBV3-1 (or the pseudogene TRBV3-2); D possibly corresponds to TRBD1 (5 bases). In germline, CDR1 is LGHDT, CDR2 YNNKEL (reference sequence). CDR3 size: 14 residues. Trimming left V 0 bases short and J 12 bases short, with 17 bases between. CDR3 region: CASSQDMEGRISFF. As DNA, the CDR3 is TGTGCCAGCAGCCAAGATATGGAGGGGAGGATTTCTTTCTTT.

The genes are TRBV6-2 or TRBV6-3 and TRBJ1-2; perhaps TRBD1 as D (5 bases). V shed 2 bases and J shed 4 bases, with 23 bases lying between them. The CDR3 totals 18 residues. CDR1 is MNHEY and CDR2 is SVGEGT in the germline V gene. CDR3 protein: CASSYGRRAGLGLYGYTF. The CDR3, as DNA: TGTGCCAGCAGTTACGGGCGGCGAGCGGGGCTCGGACTCTATGGCTACACCTTC.

The chain carries TRBV6-5 and TRBJ1-2, with 9 bases that match TRBD1. This CDR3 contains 12 residues. Trimming took 6 bases from V and 6 from J; bases not matched to a gene: 2. Germline CDR1 reads MNHEY; CDR2 reads SVGAGI. The chain's CDR3 is CASSGTGHGYTF. The DNA for the CDR3 is TGTGCCAGCAGCGGGACAGGGCATGGCTACACCTTC.

The rearrangement uses TRBV11-2 and TRBJ1-1, with unresolved D. This CDR3 spans 12 amino acids. V lost 0 bases, J lost 5 bases, and 4 bases lay in between. Per germline, CDR1 SGHAT and CDR2 FQNNGV. CDR3 nucleotide sequence: TGTGCCAGCAGCTTAGATAGAACTGAAGCTTTCTTT. This sequence encodes CASSLDRTEAFF.

CDR3 sequence: CASSPPGQGMDGYTF. The CDR3 nucleotides read TGTGCCAGCTCACCACCTGGACAGGGGATGGATGGCTACACCTTC. The chain couples TRBV18 to TRBJ1-2; 9 bases map to TRBD1. This CDR3 is 15 amino acids long. V lost 0 bases and J lost 6; bases outside the gene matches: 5. Per germline, CDR1 KGHSH and CDR2 LQKENI.

This clone turned up a few times. The chain recombines TRBV29-1 with TRBJ2-2, with D unclear. The CDR3 loop spans 12 amino acids. The V gene lost 7 bases and the J gene lost 7 bases, with 13 bases spanning the gap. Germline V lookup: CDR1 SQVTM, CDR2 ANQGSEA. The CDR3 DNA follows: TGCAGCGCCATTACTGGCGGCGGGGAGCTGTTTTTT. Amino acids: CSAITGGGELFF.

This clone has a single count. The DNA of the CDR3 is TGCGCCAGCAGCCAAGATCTAGGTCCCAGGGGAGTTACTAACTATGGCTACACCTTC. It is translated as CASSQDLGPRGVTNYGYTF. V gene TRBV4-3 combines with J gene TRBJ1-2; a possible D gene is TRBD1 (6 bases). Trimming left V 0 bases short and J 0 bases short, with 20 bases between. Germline V CDR1 and CDR2: LGHNA, YSLEER. This CDR3 has 19 amino acids.

The chain employs TRBV19 and TRBJ1-5; 7 nucleotides agree with TRBD1. Germline trimming cut 7 bases from V and 5 bases from J; bases unmatched to any gene: 8. Germline V gene sequence: CDR1 LNHDA, CDR2 SQIVND (reference sequence). The CDR3 runs 14 residues. This CDR3 reads CASKRDRTDQPQHF. Written as DNA, the CDR3 is TGTGCCAGTAAAAGGGACAGAACAGATCAGCCCCAGCATTTT. The complete variable domain, with remaining parts taken from reference TRBV19 and TRBJ1-5, reads DGGITQSPKYLFRKEGQNVTLSCEQNLNHDAMYWYRQDPGQGLRLIYYSQIVNDFQKGDIAEGYSVSREKKESFPLTVTSAQKNPTAFYLCASKRDRTDQPQHFGDGTRLSIL.

The CDR3 protein is CASSLEYENEQFF. In nucleotides, the CDR3 is TGTGCCAGCAGCTTAGAGTACGAGAATGAGCAGTTCTTC. The J gene is TRBJ2-1, the V gene TRBV11-3, with D unresolved. In germline, CDR1 is SGHNT, CDR2 YENEEA. Trimming removed 0 bases from V and 7 bases from J, with 7 bases in between. The CDR3 is 13 residues long.

The rearrangement joins TRBV6-4 to TRBJ2-3, with TRBD1 matching 7 bases. There are 16 residues in the CDR3. V gave up 1 base and J gave up 2 bases; unmatched junction bases: 6. Germline values: CDR1 MRHNA, CDR2 SNTAGT. The CDR3 spells CASSDWNRGDTDTQYF. The CDR3 nucleotides are TGTGCCAGCAGTGACTGGAACAGGGGAGACACAGATACGCAGTATTTT.

This chain links TRBV5-1 with TRBJ1-2; 8 bases agree with TRBD1. The CDR3 length is 15 residues. V shed 4 bases and J 5 bases; nucleotides not matched to a gene: 10. CDR1 is SGHRS, CDR2 YFSETQ, per germline. CDR3 DNA: TGCGCCAGCAGCGCAACCGGGACAGGCTCTTATGGCTACACCTTC. Its translation: CASSATGTGSYGYTF.

As concerns this clone: This CDR3 is also generated by other DNA sequences in the sample. Here the CDR3 DNA reads TGTGCCAGCAGTTGGGGGGACAGGGGGCAATACGAGCAGTACTTC. Amino acids: CASSWGDRGQYEQYF. The genes are TRBV28 and TRBJ2-7; TRBD1 matches 12 bases. This CDR3 has 15 amino acids. Germline CDR1 is MDHEN and CDR2 is SYDVKM. The trim removed 4 bases at V and 4 bases at J, leaving 5 bases unmatched.

The rearrangement joins TRBV27 to TRBJ2-5, with D maybe TRBD2 (6 bases). The V and J ends lost 4 bases and 5 bases respectively, with 14 bases between them. This CDR3 has 14 amino acids. Germline assignment: CDR1 MNHEY and CDR2 SMNVEV (reference sequence). The CDR3 sequence: CASSSGLIWETQYF. CDR3 nucleotide sequence: TGTGCCAGCAGTTCCGGACTAATTTGGGAGACCCAGTACTTC.

This chain joins TRBV5-8 and TRBJ2-2; D is perhaps TRBD2 (5 bases). V was pared by 7 bases and J by 4 bases, with 11 bases between. The germline CDR1 and CDR2 sequences are SGHTS and YDEGEE. The CDR3 runs to 13 residues. In nucleotides, the CDR3 is TGTGCCAGCCTCCCGAGGGTCACCGGGGAGCTGTTTTTT. It codes for CASLPRVTGELFF.

This sequence joins TRBV20-1 and TRBJ2-7, with a possible D match to TRBD2 (6 bases). Germline V gene data show CDR1 as DFQATT and CDR2 as SNEGSKA (reference sequence). This CDR3 has 13 amino acids. V lost 6 bases and J 6 bases, leaving 18 bases between the germline ends. The CDR3 region has the DNA TGCAGTGCAAGTGACGGTAACGGGGGCGAGCAGTACTTC. This sequence encodes CSASDGNGGEQYF.

The sample holds one count of this clone. The chain uses TRBV20-1 and TRBJ1-2; D unclear. Germline lookup yields CDR1 DFQATT and CDR2 SNEGSKA (reference sequence). The V and J ends lost 5 bases and 5 bases respectively, with 9 bases between them. The CDR3 extends over 11 amino acids. DNA of the CDR3: TGCAGTGCTCAGCGCCGATATGGCTACACCTTC. This gives the protein CSAQRRYGYTF.

This chain links TRBV9 with TRBJ1-1; D not certain. The CDR3 sequence is 13 residues long. V shed 0 bases and J shed 5 bases, with 8 bases lying between them. Germline assignment: CDR1 SGDLS and CDR2 YYNGEE. CDR3 region: CASSVESGTEAFF. CDR3 nucleotide sequence: TGTGCCAGCAGCGTAGAATCGGGGACTGAAGCTTTCTTT.

This sequence joins TRBV5-4 and TRBJ1-2; 10 positions match TRBD1. CDR1 and CDR2 (germline): SGHNT, YYREEE (reference sequence). CDR3 length: 15 residues. V shed 5 bases and J 4 bases; nucleotides not matched to a gene: 8. CDR3 in amino acids: CASSPGQGLAYGYTF. The DNA for the CDR3 is TGTGCCAGCAGTCCGGGACAGGGGTTAGCCTATGGCTACACCTTC.

The chain has TRBV29-1 and TRBJ1-2; 8 positions agree with TRBD1. V shed 7 bases and J 5 bases; nucleotides not matched to a gene: 6. This CDR3 has 12 residues. The germline V gene encodes CDR1 SQVTM and CDR2 ANQGSEA. The CDR3 sequence: CSADRGVYGYTF. CDR3 in DNA: TGCAGCGCAGACAGGGGCGTGTATGGCTACACCTTC.

This clone has only one observation. The J gene is TRBJ2-7, the V gene TRBV3-1 (or the pseudogene TRBV3-2); 10 nucleotides align to TRBD2. CDR1 is LGHDT and CDR2 is YNNKEL in the germline V gene (reference sequence). The length of the CDR3 is 13 residues. V was pared by 4 bases and J by 9 bases, with 6 bases of the junction left unmatched. In nucleotides, the CDR3 is TGTGCCAGCAGCCGAAGCGGGGGGGACGGGCAGTACTTC. It yields the protein CASSRSGGDGQYF.

This clone has just a few counts. The rearrangement links TRBV10-3 to TRBJ2-3; 9 bases agree with TRBD2. V gave up 4 bases and J gave up 4 bases; unmatched junction bases: 6. The CDR3 sequence is 15 residues long. CDR1 and CDR2 (germline): ENHRY, SYGVKD. CDR3: CAISGGAGGPDTQYF. In DNA, the CDR3 is TGTGCCATCAGTGGCGGGGCGGGGGGGCCAGATACGCAGTATTTT.

The chain joins TRBV7-9 to TRBJ2-3, with D possibly being TRBD1 (6 bases). Germline loops: CDR1 SEHNR, CDR2 FQNEAQ (reference sequence). The ends were cut back, 6 bases at V and 4 bases at J, with 11 bases in the middle. This CDR3 spans 13 amino acids. CDR3 amino acids: CASRTPGADTQYF. The CDR3 bases are TGTGCCAGCAGAACCCCAGGGGCAGATACGCAGTATTTT.

The chain employs TRBV4-3 and TRBJ1-1, with 7 bases matching TRBD1. Germline trimming cut 7 bases from V and 3 bases from J; bases unmatched to any gene: 11. Germline assignment: CDR1 LGHNA and CDR2 YSLEER. The CDR3 contains 15 residues. The CDR3 sequence: CASKEDRVGHTEAFF. CDR3 in DNA: TGCGCCAGCAAAGAAGACAGGGTAGGCCACACTGAAGCTTTCTTT.

CDR3 in amino acids: CASSQDPGTGGTEAFF. DNA for the CDR3: TGTGCCAGCAGCCAAGATCCCGGGACAGGGGGAACTGAAGCTTTCTTT. V gene TRBV3-1 (or the pseudogene TRBV3-2) combines with J gene TRBJ1-1; 11 bases map to TRBD1. CDR3 size: 16 residues. Germline values: CDR1 LGHDT, CDR2 YNNKEL (reference sequence). V lost 0 bases and J lost 5; bases outside the gene matches: 5.